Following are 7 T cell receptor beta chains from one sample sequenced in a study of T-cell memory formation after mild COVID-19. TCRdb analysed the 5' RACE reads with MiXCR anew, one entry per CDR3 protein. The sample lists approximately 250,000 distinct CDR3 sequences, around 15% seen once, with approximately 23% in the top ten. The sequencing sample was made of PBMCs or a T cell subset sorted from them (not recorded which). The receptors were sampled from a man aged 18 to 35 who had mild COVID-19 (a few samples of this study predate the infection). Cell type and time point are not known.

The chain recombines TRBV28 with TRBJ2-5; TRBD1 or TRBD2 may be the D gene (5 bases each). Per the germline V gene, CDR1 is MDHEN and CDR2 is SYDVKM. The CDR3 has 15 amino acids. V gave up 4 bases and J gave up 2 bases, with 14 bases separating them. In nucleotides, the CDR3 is TGTGCCAGCAGTTCTACCCGGGACCTTCAAGAGACCCAGTACTTC. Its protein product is CASSSTRDLQETQYF.

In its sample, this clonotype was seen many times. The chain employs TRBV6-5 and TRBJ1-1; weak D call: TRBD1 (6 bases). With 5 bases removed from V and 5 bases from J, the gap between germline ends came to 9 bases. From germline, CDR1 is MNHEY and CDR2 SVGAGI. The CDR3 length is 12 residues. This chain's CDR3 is CASSQRGTEAFF. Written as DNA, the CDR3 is TGTGCCAGCAGTCAAAGGGGGACTGAAGCTTTCTTT.

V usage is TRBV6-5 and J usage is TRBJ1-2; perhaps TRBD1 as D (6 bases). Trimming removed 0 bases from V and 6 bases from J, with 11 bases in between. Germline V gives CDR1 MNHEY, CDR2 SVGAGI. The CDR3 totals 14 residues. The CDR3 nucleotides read TGTGCCAGCAGTTACTCCCCCGGGACAAATGGCTACACCTTC. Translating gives CASSYSPGTNGYTF.

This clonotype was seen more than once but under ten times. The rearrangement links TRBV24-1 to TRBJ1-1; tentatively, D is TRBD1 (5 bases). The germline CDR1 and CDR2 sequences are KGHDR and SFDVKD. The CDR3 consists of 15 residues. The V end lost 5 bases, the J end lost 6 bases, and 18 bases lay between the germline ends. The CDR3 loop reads CATSARTGVVAEAFF. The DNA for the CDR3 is TGTGCCACCAGTGCCCGGACGGGGGTCGTAGCTGAAGCTTTCTTT.

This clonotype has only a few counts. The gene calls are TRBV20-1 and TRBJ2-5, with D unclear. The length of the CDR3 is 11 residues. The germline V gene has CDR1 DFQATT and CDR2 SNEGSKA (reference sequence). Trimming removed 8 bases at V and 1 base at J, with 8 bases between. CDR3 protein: CSPELQETQYF. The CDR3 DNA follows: TGCAGTCCGGAGCTCCAAGAGACCCAGTACTTC.

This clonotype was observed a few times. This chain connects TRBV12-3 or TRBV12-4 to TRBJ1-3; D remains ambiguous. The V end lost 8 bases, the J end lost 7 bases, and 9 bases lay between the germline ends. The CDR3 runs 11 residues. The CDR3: CASRRGNTIYF. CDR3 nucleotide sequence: TGTGCCAGCCGGCGGGGTAACACCATATATTTT.

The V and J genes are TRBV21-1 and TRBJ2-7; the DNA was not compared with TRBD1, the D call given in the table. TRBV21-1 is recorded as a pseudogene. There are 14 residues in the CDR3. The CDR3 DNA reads TGTGCCAGCGCGGGACAGGGGGCTTTCTACGAGCAGTACGTC. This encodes CASAGQGAFYEQYV.